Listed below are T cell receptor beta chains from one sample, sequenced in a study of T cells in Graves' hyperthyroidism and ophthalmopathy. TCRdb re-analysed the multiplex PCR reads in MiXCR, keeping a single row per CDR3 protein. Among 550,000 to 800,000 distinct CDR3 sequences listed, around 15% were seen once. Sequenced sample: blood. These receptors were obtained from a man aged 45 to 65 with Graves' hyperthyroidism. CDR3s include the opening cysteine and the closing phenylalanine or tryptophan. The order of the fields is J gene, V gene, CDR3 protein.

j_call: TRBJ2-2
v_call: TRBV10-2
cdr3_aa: CASSESGRGTHTGELFF

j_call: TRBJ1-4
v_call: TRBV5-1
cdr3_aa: CASSLGISTNEKLFF

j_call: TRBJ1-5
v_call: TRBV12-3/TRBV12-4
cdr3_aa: CASSLTSGNQPQHF

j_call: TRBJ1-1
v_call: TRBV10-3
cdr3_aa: CAISVGEQVEAFF

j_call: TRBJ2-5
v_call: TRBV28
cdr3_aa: CASSFWGRETQYF

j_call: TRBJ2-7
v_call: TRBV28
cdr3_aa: CASSPGDRGYREQYF

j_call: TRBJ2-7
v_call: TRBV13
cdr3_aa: CASRAVALGEQYF

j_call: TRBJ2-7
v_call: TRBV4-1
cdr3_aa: CASSQAGGFQYEQYF

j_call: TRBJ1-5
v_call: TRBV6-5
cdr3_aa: CASSYSIGQNNQPQHF

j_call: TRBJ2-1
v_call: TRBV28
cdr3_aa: CASGSRDEQFF

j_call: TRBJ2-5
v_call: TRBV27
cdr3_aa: CASSFIGGSETQYF

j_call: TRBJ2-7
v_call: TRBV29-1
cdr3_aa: CSVPRQGFPYEQYF

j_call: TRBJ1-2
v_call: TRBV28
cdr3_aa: CASSFSAGEIDLGGYTF

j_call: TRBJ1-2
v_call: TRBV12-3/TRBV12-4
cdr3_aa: CASTRTGSGYTF

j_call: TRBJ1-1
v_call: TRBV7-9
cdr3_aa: CASSQDRAGAAFF

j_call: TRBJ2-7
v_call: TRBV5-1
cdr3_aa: CASSLAGSAYEQYF

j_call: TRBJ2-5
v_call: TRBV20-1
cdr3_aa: CSARDGRRAGETQYF

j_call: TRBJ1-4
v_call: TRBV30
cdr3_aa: CAWSTGAGKLFF

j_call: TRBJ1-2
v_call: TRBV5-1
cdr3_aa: CASSWGQEPYGYTF

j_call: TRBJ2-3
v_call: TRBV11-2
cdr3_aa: CASSPSGRPTDTQYF

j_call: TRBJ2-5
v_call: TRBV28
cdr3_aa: CASSSPVRGILETQYF

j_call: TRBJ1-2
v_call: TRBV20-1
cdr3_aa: CSATANYGYTF

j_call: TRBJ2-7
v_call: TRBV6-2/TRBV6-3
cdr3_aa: CASSLRTAPYEQYF

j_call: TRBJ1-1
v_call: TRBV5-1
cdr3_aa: CASSLEQGVSRTEAFF

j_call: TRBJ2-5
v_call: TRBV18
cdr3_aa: CASSSGQQETQYF

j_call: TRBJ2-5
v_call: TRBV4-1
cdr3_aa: CASSQVSLLQETQYF

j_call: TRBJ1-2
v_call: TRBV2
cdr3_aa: CASSDAGRTGGGYTF

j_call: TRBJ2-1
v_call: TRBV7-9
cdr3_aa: CASSLGDGHPGEQFF

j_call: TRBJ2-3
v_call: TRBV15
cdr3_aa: CATSTRLAGAPDTQYF

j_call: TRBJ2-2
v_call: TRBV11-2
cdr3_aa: CASSMASGRWHTGELFF

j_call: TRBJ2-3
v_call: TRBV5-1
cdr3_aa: CASSLVPDTDTQYF

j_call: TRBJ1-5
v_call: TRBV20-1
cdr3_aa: CSARDFGRQPQHF

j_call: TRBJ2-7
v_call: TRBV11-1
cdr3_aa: CASSLGPGGYAYEQYF

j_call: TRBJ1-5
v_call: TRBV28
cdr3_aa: CASSLPTGGQPQHF

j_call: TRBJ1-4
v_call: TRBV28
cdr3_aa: CASSQDSSGEKLFF

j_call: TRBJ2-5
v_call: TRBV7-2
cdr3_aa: CASSLFKTRETQYF

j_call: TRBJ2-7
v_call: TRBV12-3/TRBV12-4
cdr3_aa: CASTRGTSAAYEQYF

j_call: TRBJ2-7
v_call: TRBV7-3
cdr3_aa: CASSPTGDPYEQYF

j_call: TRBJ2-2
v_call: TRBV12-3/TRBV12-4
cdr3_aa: CASRMQENTGELFF

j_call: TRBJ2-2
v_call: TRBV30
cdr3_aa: CAWKGPQGFGFPGELFF

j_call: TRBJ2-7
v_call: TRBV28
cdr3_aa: CASSPSKVQTEQYF

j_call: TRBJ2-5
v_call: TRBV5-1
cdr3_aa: CASSPGTYQETQYF

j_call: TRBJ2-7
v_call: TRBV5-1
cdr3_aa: CASSLMGQGAAYEQYF

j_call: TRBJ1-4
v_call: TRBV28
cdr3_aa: CASWRVPEEKLFF

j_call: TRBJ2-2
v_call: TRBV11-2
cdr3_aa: CASSLGPRGGGAGELFF

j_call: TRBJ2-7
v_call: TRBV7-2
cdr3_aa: CASSLARLAGDSYEQYF

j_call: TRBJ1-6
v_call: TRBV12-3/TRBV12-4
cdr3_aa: CASTSKDSNRAPLHF

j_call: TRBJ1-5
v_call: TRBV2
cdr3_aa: CASRRDEGSNQPQHF

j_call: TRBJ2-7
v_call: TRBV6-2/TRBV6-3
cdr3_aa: CASHRGDSYEQYF

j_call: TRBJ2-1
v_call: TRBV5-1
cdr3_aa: CASRTGTSGLDEQFF

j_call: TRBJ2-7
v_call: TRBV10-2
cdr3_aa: CASSGFSGSGSYEQYF

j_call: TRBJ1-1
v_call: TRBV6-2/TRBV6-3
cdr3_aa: CASSYSGGVDTEAFF

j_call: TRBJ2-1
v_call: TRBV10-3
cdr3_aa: CAISESRTSGANEQFF

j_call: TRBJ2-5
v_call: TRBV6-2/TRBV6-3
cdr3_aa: CASSYSGLTYQETQYF

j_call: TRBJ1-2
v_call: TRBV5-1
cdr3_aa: CASSRDRVSGYGYTF

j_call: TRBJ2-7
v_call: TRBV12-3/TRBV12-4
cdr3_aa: CASTGTGLSYEQYF

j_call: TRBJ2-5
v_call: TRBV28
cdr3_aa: CASTAGTSGKETQYF

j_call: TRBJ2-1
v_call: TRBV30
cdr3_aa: CAWSVWGTIHEQFF

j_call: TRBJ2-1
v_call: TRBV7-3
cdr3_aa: CASSLTGLVHEQFF